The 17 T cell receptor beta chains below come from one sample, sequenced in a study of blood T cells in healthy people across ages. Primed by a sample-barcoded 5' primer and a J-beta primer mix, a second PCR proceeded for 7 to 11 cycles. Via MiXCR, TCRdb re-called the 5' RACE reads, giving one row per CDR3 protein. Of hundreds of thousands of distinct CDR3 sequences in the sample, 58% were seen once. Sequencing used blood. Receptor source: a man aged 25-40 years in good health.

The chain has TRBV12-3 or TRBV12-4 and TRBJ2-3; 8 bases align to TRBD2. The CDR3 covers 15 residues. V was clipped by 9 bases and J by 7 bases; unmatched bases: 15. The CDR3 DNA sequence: TGTGCCAGTTCGGAGAGCGGGGGCCTTAGTAATACGCAGTATTTT. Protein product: CASSESGGLSNTQYF.

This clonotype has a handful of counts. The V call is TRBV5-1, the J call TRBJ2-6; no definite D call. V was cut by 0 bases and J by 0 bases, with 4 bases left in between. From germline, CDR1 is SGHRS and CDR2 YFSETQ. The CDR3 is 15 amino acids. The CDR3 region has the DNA TGCGCCAGCAGCTTGGAGGCCTCTGGGGCCAACGTCCTGACTTTC. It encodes CASSLEASGANVLTF.

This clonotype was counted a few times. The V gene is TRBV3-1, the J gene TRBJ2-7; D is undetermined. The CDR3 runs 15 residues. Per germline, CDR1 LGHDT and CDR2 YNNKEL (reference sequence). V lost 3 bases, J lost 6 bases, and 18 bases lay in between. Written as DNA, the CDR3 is TGTGCCAGCAGCCACTCGGAGACGCACCCATCCGAGCAGTACTTC. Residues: CASSHSETHPSEQYF.

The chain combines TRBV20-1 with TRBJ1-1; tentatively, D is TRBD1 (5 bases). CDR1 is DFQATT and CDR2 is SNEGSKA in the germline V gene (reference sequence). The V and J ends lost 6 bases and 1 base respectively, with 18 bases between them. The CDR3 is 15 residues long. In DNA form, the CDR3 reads TGCAGTGCGAACTCGCCGGGGGAAGGGAACACTGAAGCTTTCTTT. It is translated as CSANSPGEGNTEAFF.

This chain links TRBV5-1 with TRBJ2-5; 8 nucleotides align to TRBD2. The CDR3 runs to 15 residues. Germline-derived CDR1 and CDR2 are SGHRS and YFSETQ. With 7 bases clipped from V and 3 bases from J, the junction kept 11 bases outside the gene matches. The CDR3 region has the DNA TGCGCCAGCCAAGGCCTTGGACTAGCTGAAGAGACCCAGTACTTC. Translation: CASQGLGLAEETQYF.

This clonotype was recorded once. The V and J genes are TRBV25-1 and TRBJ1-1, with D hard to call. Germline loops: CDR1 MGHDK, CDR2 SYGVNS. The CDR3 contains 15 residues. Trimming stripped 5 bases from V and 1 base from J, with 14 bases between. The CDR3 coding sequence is TGTGCCAGCAGTCACCTAACAACGGCGAACACTGAAGCTTTCTTT. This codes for CASSHLTTANTEAFF.

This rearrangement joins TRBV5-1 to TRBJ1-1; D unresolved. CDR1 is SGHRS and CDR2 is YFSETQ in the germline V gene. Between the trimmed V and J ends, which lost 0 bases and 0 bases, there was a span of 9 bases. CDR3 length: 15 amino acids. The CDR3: CASSLAGSMNTEAFF. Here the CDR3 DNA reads TGCGCCAGCAGCTTGGCCGGCAGCATGAACACTGAAGCTTTCTTT. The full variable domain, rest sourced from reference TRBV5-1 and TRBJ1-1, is KAGVTQTPRYLIKTRGQQVTLSCSPISGHRSVSWYQQTPGQGLQFLFEYFSETQRNKGNFPGRFSGRQFSNSRSEMNVSTLELGDSALYLCASSLAGSMNTEAFFGQGTRLTVV.

DNA of the CDR3: TGCAGCGTTGTTTGGGGAGGGAACAATGAGCAGTTCTTC. It is translated as CSVVWGGNNEQFF. The gene calls are TRBV29-1 and TRBJ2-1, with 7 positions matching TRBD2. Germline CDR1 reads SQVTM; CDR2 reads ANQGSEA. The junction had 5 bases not matched to a gene; V was cut back by 4 bases and J by 5 bases. This CDR3 has 13 amino acids.

CDR3 amino acids: CASMATSLSYEQYF. CDR3 DNA sequence: TGTGCCAGCATGGCCACTTCCTTGTCCTACGAGCAGTACTTC. This chain links TRBV2 with TRBJ2-7, with unresolved D. CDR1 and CDR2 from the germline V gene are SNHLY and FYNNEI. The V gene lost 7 bases and the J gene lost 1 base, with 14 bases spanning the gap. The CDR3 loop spans 14 amino acids. Supplemented by reference TRBV2 and TRBJ2-7, the full variable domain reads EPEVTQTPSHQVTQMGQEVILRCVPISNHLYFYWYRQILGQKVEFLVSFYNNEISEKSEIFDDQFSVERPDGSNFTLKIRSTKLEDSAMYFCASMATSLSYEQYFGPGTRLTVT.

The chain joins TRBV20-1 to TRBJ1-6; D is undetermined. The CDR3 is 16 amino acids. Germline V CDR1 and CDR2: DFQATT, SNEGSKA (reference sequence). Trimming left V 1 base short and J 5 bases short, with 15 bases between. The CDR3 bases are TGCAGTGCTAGAGCGGGTGGCGGGTGGAATAATTCACCCCTCCACTTT. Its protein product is CSARAGGGWNNSPLHF.

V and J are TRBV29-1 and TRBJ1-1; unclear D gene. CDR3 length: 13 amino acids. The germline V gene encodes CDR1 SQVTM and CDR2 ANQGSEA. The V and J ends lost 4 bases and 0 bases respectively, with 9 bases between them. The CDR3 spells CSVGRKMNTEAFF. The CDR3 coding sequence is TGCAGCGTTGGGCGCAAGATGAACACTGAAGCTTTCTTT.

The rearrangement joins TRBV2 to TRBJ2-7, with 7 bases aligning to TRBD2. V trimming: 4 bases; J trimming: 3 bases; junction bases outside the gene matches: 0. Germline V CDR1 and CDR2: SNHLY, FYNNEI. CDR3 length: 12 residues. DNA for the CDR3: TGTGCCAGCAGTGGGGAGGGCTACGAGCAGTACTTC. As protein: CASSGEGYEQYF. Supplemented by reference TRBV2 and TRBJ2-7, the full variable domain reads EPEVTQTPSHQVTQMGQEVILRCVPISNHLYFYWYRQILGQKVEFLVSFYNNEISEKSEIFDDQFSVERPDGSNFTLKIRSTKLEDSAMYFCASSGEGYEQYFGPGTRLTVT.

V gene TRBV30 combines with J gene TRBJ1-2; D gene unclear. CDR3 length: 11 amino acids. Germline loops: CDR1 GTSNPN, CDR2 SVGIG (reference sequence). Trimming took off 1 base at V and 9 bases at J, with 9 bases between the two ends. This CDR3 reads CAWSAGSSYTF. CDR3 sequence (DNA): TGTGCCTGGAGTGCCGGGAGCAGCTACACCTTC.

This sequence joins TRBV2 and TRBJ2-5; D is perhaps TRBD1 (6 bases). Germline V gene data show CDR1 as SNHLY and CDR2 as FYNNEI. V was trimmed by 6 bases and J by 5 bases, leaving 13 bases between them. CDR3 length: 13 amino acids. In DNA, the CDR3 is TGTGCCAGCAGGAACAGGGTGCTGGAGACCCAGTACTTC. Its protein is CASRNRVLETQYF.

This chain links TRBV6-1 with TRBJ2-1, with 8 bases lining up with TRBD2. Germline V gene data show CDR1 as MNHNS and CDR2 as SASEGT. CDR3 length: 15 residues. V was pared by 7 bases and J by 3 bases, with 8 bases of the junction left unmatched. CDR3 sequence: CASILTGTSYNEQFF. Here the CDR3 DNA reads TGTGCCAGCATCCTAACCGGGACTAGCTACAATGAGCAGTTCTTC.

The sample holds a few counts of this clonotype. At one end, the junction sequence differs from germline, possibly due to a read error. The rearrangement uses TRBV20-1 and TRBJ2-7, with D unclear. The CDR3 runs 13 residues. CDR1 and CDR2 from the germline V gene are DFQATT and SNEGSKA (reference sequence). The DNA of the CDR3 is TGCAGTGCGAGAGGATTGGGCCCCTACGAGCAGTACTTC. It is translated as CSARGLGPYEQYF.

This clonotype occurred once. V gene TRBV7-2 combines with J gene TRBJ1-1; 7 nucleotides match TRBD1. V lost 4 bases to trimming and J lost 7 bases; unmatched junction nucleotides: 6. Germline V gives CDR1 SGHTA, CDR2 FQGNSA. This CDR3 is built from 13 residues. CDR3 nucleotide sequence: TGTGCCAGCAGCTCAAGGCGGGACAGTGAAGCTTTCTTT. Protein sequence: CASSSRRDSEAFF.